The sequence of this T cell receptor (beta chain) was determined in a study of blood T cell repertoires in COVID-19. For the study at large: Sources were T cells, B-cell-depleted T cells, or PBMCs; the material itself was cDNA or gDNA.

The data were produced by immunoSEQ multiplex PCR, yet TCRdb's version contains in-frame clones alone and is incomplete. The sample comprises approximately 54,000 clones, roughly 79% of which are singletons, and roughly 4.8% rests with the top ten. The CDR3 sequence is 16 residues long. What was sequenced was peripheral blood. The receptor was isolated from a woman in her sixties or seventies with acute or convalescent COVID-19. The chain joins TRBV21-1 to TRBJ1-5; TRBD1, the table's D call, was not compared with the DNA. TRBV21-1 is described as a pseudogene. The CDR3 DNA is TGTGCCAGCCCGGGACAGGGACCGATTAGCAATCAGCCCCAGCATTTT. Its protein product is CASPGQGPISNQPQHF.